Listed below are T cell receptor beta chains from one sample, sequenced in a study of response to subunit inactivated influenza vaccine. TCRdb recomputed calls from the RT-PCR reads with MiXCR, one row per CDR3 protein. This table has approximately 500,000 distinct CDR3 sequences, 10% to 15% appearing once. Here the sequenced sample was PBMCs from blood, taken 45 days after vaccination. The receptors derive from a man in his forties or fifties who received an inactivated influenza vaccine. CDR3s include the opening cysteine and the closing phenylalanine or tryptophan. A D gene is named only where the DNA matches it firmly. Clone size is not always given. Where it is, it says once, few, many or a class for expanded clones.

CDR3: CASSLASLSYEQYF
DNA: TGTGCCAGCAGCTTGGCTTCCCTCTCCTACGAGCAGTACTTC
V: TRBV5-5
J: TRBJ2-7
size: many
D: .

CDR3: CASSGGPKNTEAFF
DNA: TGCGCCAGCAGCGGCGGACCGAAGAACACTGAAGCTTTCTTT
V: TRBV5-1
J: TRBJ1-1
size: few
D: .

CDR3: CASSQDQGGMGTQYF
DNA: TGTGCCAGCAGCCAAGACCAGGGTGGGATGGGGACCCAGTACTTC
V: TRBV3-1
J: TRBJ2-5
size: few
D: .

CDR3: CASSRTEGLAGRLGYNEQFF
DNA: TGCGCCAGCAGCCGCACCGAGGGATTAGCGGGGCGTCTGGGTTACAATGAGCAGTTCTTC
V: TRBV4-1
J: TRBJ2-1
size: few
D: TRBD2

CDR3: CASSQDPETGVPTDTQYF
DNA: TGCGCCAGCAGCCAAGATCCCGAGACAGGGGTTCCGACAGATACGCAGTATTTT
V: TRBV4-3
J: TRBJ2-3
size: .
D: TRBD1

CDR3: CASSAWDRAGVNGYTF
DNA: TGTGCCAGCAGTGCCTGGGACAGGGCCGGAGTTAATGGCTACACCTTC
V: TRBV6-1
J: TRBJ1-2
size: .
D: TRBD1

CDR3: CASSLDGGGTEAFF
DNA: TGCGCCAGCAGCTTGGACGGGGGCGGGACTGAAGCTTTCTTT
V: TRBV5-1
J: TRBJ1-1
size: many
D: .

CDR3: CASSAGRGNQPQHF
DNA: TGTGCCAGCAGCGCCGGGAGGGGCAATCAGCCCCAGCATTTT
V: TRBV7-2
J: TRBJ1-5
size: .
D: .

CDR3: CASRDTGGDSPLHF
DNA: TGTGCCAGCAGAGATACAGGGGGTGATTCACCCCTCCACTTT
V: TRBV12-3/TRBV12-4
J: TRBJ1-6
size: many
D: TRBD1

CDR3: CSASQSTGSSYEQYF
DNA: TGCAGTGCTTCTCAATCGACTGGGAGCTCCTACGAGCAGTACTTC
V: TRBV20-1
J: TRBJ2-7
size: .
D: .

CDR3: CASCSERYYNEQFF
DNA: TGTGCCAGCTGCAGTGAGCGGTACTACAATGAGCAGTTCTTC
V: TRBV7-9
J: TRBJ2-1
size: .
D: .

CDR3: CASSSRQGSTGELFF
DNA: TGTGCCAGCAGCTCGAGACAGGGCTCCACCGGGGAGCTGTTTTTT
V: TRBV7-2
J: TRBJ2-2
size: many
D: TRBD1

CDR3: CASSPGTGGSGDYGYTF
DNA: TGTGCCAGCAGCCCCGGGACAGGGGGCAGTGGTGACTATGGCTACACCTTC
V: TRBV7-2
J: TRBJ1-2
size: .
D: TRBD1

CDR3: CASSFTTDTQYF
DNA: TGTGCCAGCAGTTTTACCACAGATACGCAGTATTTT
V: TRBV12-3/TRBV12-4
J: TRBJ2-3
size: few
D: .

CDR3: CASSLERHFSYNEQFF
DNA: TGTGCCAGCAGCTTAGAGCGGCATTTCTCCTACAATGAGCAGTTCTTC
V: TRBV7-6
J: TRBJ2-1
size: .
D: .

CDR3: CASSPGGRGSEQFF
DNA: TGTGCCAGCAGCCCAGGGGGCCGGGGCAGCGAGCAGTTCTTC
V: TRBV12-3/TRBV12-4
J: TRBJ2-1
size: many
D: TRBD1

CDR3: CSARGQQETQYF
DNA: TGCAGTGCTAGAGGACAGCAAGAGACCCAGTACTTC
V: TRBV20-1
J: TRBJ2-5
size: few
D: .

CDR3: CASSPTGTSKTYEQYF
DNA: TGTGCCAGCAGCCCCACCGGGACAAGTAAGACCTACGAGCAGTACTTC
V: TRBV7-8
J: TRBJ2-7
size: few
D: .

CDR3: CASSYQAGAKTYEQYF
DNA: TGTGCCAGCAGTTACCAAGCGGGGGCGAAAACCTACGAGCAGTACTTC
V: TRBV6-5
J: TRBJ2-7
size: few
D: TRBD2

CDR3: CSATPRRASNQPQHF
DNA: TGCAGTGCTACCCCGAGGCGGGCCAGCAATCAGCCCCAGCATTTT
V: TRBV20-1
J: TRBJ1-5
size: .
D: .

CDR3: CASSLPSGRAGETQYF
DNA: TGTGCCAGCAGCTTACCTAGCGGGAGGGCCGGTGAGACCCAGTACTTC
V: TRBV7-9
J: TRBJ2-5
size: once
D: TRBD2

CDR3: CASSGSGTGNEKLFF
DNA: TGCGCCAGCAGCGGATCCGGGACAGGCAATGAAAAACTGTTTTTT
V: TRBV5-1
J: TRBJ1-4
size: .
D: TRBD1

CDR3: CASSPLVGPGELFF
DNA: TGTGCCAGCAGTCCCCTTGTGGGACCCGGGGAGCTGTTTTTT
V: TRBV7-2
J: TRBJ2-2
size: .
D: .

CDR3: CASSGGHSYSNQPQHF
DNA: TGTGCCAGCAGCGGCGGACACTCCTATAGCAATCAGCCCCAGCATTTT
V: TRBV7-2
J: TRBJ1-5
size: few
D: .

CDR3: CSARGGPRGPPGEQFF
DNA: TGCAGTGCTAGAGGGGGGCCGAGGGGTCCTCCGGGTGAGCAGTTCTTC
V: TRBV20-1
J: TRBJ2-1
size: .
D: .

CDR3: CASSERGSAPYNEQFF
DNA: TGTGCCAGCAGTGAACGGGGCTCAGCCCCCTACAATGAGCAGTTCTTC
V: TRBV6-1
J: TRBJ2-1
size: few
D: .

CDR3: CASSAGGQGFRSSYEQYF
DNA: TGTGCCAGCAGCGCTGGGGGACAGGGATTCCGGAGCTCCTACGAGCAGTACTTC
V: TRBV5-6
J: TRBJ2-7
size: .
D: TRBD1

CDR3: CASSLVLASGRAAQYF
DNA: TGTGCCAGCAGCTTGGTTTTGGCTAGCGGGAGGGCCGCGCAGTATTTT
V: TRBV5-6
J: TRBJ2-3
size: few
D: TRBD2

CDR3: CASSYSVMGRSYEQYF
DNA: TGTGCCAGCAGTTACTCGGTTATGGGCAGATCCTACGAGCAGTACTTC
V: TRBV6-5
J: TRBJ2-7
size: few
D: .

CDR3: CASSLSLAGVQTDTQYF
DNA: TGTGCCAGCAGTTTATCACTAGCGGGAGTTCAAACAGATACGCAGTATTTT
V: TRBV28
J: TRBJ2-3
size: many
D: TRBD2

CDR3: CSVEEAGVYEKLFF
DNA: TGCAGCGTTGAAGAGGCAGGGGTGTATGAAAAACTGTTTTTT
V: TRBV29-1
J: TRBJ1-4
size: few
D: .

CDR3: CASSSWTMSSYEQYF
DNA: TGTGCCAGCAGCTCCTGGACAATGAGCTCCTACGAGCAGTACTTC
V: TRBV7-9
J: TRBJ2-7
size: .
D: .

CDR3: CASSPAGRNEKLFF
DNA: TGTGCCAGCTCACCCGCGGGGCGTAATGAAAAACTGTTTTTT
V: TRBV18
J: TRBJ1-4
size: .
D: .

CDR3: CASSRRLAESTDTQYF
DNA: TGTGCCAGCAGCCGACGACTAGCGGAAAGCACAGATACGCAGTATTTT
V: TRBV7-2
J: TRBJ2-3
size: .
D: TRBD2

CDR3: CASSLAGPGQGSYEQYF
DNA: TGTGCCAGCAGTTTAGCGGGGCCGGGACAGGGTTCCTACGAGCAGTACTTC
V: TRBV28
J: TRBJ2-7
size: few
D: TRBD1

CDR3: CASSLSFDEQYF
DNA: TGTGCCAGCAGCTTAAGTTTTGACGAGCAGTACTTC
V: TRBV7-2
J: TRBJ2-7
size: .
D: .

CDR3: CASSQGRTFQASYEQYF
DNA: TGTGCCAGCAGCCAAGGACGGACATTTCAGGCCTCCTACGAGCAGTACTTC
V: TRBV14
J: TRBJ2-7
size: .
D: .

CDR3: CASSLGGGTNTGELFF
DNA: TGTGCCAGCAGCTTAGGCGGAGGAACGAACACCGGGGAGCTGTTTTTT
V: TRBV11-2
J: TRBJ2-2
size: .
D: .

CDR3: CASSQDPGQNNSPLHF
DNA: TGTGCCAGCAGCCAAGATCCCGGACAGAATAATTCACCCCTCCACTTT
V: TRBV4-2
J: TRBJ1-6
size: few
D: .

CDR3: CASIGTGDGQPQHF
DNA: TGTGCCAGCATTGGGACAGGGGACGGTCAGCCCCAGCATTTT
V: TRBV6-1
J: TRBJ1-5
size: many
D: TRBD1

CDR3: CASSQVSGGYTF
DNA: TGCGCCAGCAGCCAAGTTTCCGGCGGCTACACCTTC
V: TRBV4-1
J: TRBJ1-2
size: many
D: .

CDR3: CASSQEWTSGSGRETQYF
DNA: TGCGCCAGCAGCCAAGAATGGACTAGCGGGAGCGGGCGAGAGACCCAGTACTTC
V: TRBV4-3
J: TRBJ2-5
size: .
D: TRBD2

CDR3: CASSLRETNSPLHF
DNA: TGTGCCAGCAGTTTGCGGGAGACGAATTCACCCCTCCACTTT
V: TRBV27
J: TRBJ1-6
size: few
D: .

CDR3: CAIRVQPGSGTEAFF
DNA: TGTGCCATCAGGGTCCAGCCAGGCAGTGGCACTGAAGCTTTCTTT
V: TRBV10-3
J: TRBJ1-1
size: .
D: .

CDR3: CASSQDHGLAGNIQYF
DNA: TGCGCCAGCAGCCAAGATCATGGGCTAGCGGGAAACATTCAGTACTTC
V: TRBV4-3
J: TRBJ2-4
size: few
D: TRBD2

CDR3: CASGAAGLEQYF
DNA: TGTGCCAGTGGGGCCGCAGGGCTCGAGCAGTACTTC
V: TRBV12-3/TRBV12-4
J: TRBJ2-7
size: .
D: .

CDR3: CASSPNSDPTLGEQFF
DNA: TGTGCCAGCAGCCCGAATAGCGACCCCACCTTGGGAGAGCAGTTCTTC
V: TRBV9
J: TRBJ2-1
size: .
D: .